This T cell receptor beta chain is from a study of shared clonotypes between healthy human individuals. About the research overall: Per-donor plates numbered three CD4 naive, three CD4 memory, two CD8 naive and one CD8 memory.

There are 12 residues in the CDR3. The V gene's germline CDR1 is MDHEN and CDR2 SYDVKM. V dropped 2 bases and J dropped 5 bases, with 6 bases sitting between them. Only a few counts were recorded for this clone. This sample also contains other DNA sequences that code for the same CDR3. The authors' processing: Filtering differed for immunoSEQ, which gave only junction sequences without quality scores. Assay used: immunoSEQ multiplex PCR; TCRdb lists only in-frame clones, some missing. The V and J calls and the clone size are those of that table, but D and trimming were determined from the DNA. The repertoire holds about 1 million clones, about 75% seen once, with 1.4% to 1.5% in the top ten.

This receptor was obtained from a man aged 18 to 30 in good health. The chain uses TRBV28 and TRBJ1-2; D gene uncertain. Sequencing used memory CD4+ T cells sorted from blood. Subset described: CD45RA-negative fraction. Here the CDR3 reads CASSLPGYGYTF. CDR3 coding DNA: TGTGCCAGCAGTTTACCGGGGTATGGCTACACCTTC.